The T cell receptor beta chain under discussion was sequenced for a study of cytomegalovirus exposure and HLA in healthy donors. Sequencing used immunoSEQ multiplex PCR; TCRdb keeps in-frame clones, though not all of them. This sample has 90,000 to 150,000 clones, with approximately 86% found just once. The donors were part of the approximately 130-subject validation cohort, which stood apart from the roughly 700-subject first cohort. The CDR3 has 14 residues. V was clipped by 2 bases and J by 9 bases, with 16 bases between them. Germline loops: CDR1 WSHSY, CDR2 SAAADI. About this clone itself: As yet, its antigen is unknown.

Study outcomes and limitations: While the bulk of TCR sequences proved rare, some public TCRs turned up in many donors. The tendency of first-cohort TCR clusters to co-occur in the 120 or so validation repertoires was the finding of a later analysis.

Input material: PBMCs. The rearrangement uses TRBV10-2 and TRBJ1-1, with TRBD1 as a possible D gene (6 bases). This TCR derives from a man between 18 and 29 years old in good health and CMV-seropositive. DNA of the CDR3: TGCGCCAGCAGTGAGCGAGTATCAGGGGACAAAGCTTTCTTT. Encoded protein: CASSERVSGDKAFF.